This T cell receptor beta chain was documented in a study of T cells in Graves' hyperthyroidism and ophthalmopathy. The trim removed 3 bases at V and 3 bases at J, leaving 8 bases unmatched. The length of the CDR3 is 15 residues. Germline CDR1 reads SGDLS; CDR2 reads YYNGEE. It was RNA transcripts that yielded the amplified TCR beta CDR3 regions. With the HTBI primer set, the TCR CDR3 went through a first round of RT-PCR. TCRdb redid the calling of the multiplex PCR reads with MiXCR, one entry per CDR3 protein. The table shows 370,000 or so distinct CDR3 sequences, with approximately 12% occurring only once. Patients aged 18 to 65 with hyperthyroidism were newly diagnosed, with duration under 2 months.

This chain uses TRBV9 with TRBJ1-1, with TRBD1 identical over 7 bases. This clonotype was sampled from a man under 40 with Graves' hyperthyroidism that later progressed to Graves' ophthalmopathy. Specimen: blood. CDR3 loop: CASSATQGGDTEAFF. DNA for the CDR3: TGTGCCAGCAGCGCGACTCAGGGGGGAGACACTGAAGCTTTCTTT.